A selection of T cell receptor beta chains follows, all from one sample in a study of blood T cell repertoires in COVID-19. Some clones are missing from TCRdb's copy, which holds only in-frame ones; the method was immunoSEQ multiplex PCR. Of hundreds of thousands of clones detected, about 90% appear once; the ten largest clones hold about 0.91%. The sequenced sample was peripheral blood. The receptors shown here come from a man between 18 and 29 years old with COVID-19, enrolled during active disease. Both conserved end residues are part of each CDR3. Each record gives: D gene, J gene, clone size, V gene, CDR3 length, CDR3 DNA, CDR3 protein. A D gene is named only where the DNA matches it firmly. Clone sizes are given selectively: once, few, many, or a class where the clone is expanded.

>TRBD2|TRBJ2-1|-|TRBV6-6|13
TGTGCCAGCCACCGGGACTATGACAATGAGCAGTTCTTC
CASHRDYDNEQFF
>TRBD2|TRBJ2-1|-|TRBV29-1|18
TGCAGCGTTTGGACTAGCGGGAGGTACGGGGTTGCCTACAATGAGCAGTTCTTC
CSVWTSGRYGVAYNEQFF
>TRBD2|TRBJ2-3|once|TRBV5-4|15
TGTGCCTGCACATCAGGGACTAGGATTACAGATACGCAGTATTTT
CACTSGTRITDTQYF
>-|TRBJ1-2|-|TRBV2|15
TGTGCCAGCAGTGCAACCCCGTCAGGGGCCTATGGCTACACCTTC
CASSATPSGAYGYTF
>-|TRBJ2-4|once|TRBV5-4|15
TGTGCCAGCAGCTCCTTTGTAGGGGAGGAAAACATTCAGTACTTC
CASSSFVGEENIQYF
>TRBD1|TRBJ2-1|-|TRBV19|16
TGTGCCAGTAGTCCACAACCGGGACAGACATACAATGAGCAGTTCTTC
CASSPQPGQTYNEQFF
>-|TRBJ1-2|once|TRBV5-1|14
TGCGCCAGCAGCTTGGCCGGCGGAAACTATGGCTACACCTTC
CASSLAGGNYGYTF
>-|TRBJ2-7|-|TRBV19|13
TGTGCCAGTAGTGCGGGCCCCAACTACGAGCAGTACTTC
CASSAGPNYEQYF
>-|TRBJ1-4|-|TRBV4-1|16
TGCGCCAGCAGCCAAGACCCTGGACAGTTTAATGAAAAACTGTTTTTT
CASSQDPGQFNEKLFF
>-|TRBJ1-4|-|TRBV19|13
TGTGCCAGTAGTTGGGGAGAGGATGAAAAACTGTTTTTT
CASSWGEDEKLFF
>TRBD1|TRBJ2-3|-|TRBV29-1|17
TGCAGCGTTCGCCAGACCTGGAAACAGGGGGTTACAGATACGCAGTATTTT
CSVRQTWKQGVTDTQYF
>TRBD2|TRBJ2-7|-|TRBV29-1|13
TGCAGCGTTTTGGCTAGCGGGAGCTACGAGCAGTACTTC
CSVLASGSYEQYF
>-|TRBJ2-2|-|TRBV15|15
TGTGCCACCAGCAGAGTACGGGGGAACACCGGGGAGCTGTTTTTT
CATSRVRGNTGELFF
>TRBD2|TRBJ2-1|-|TRBV4-1|16
TGCGCCAGCAGCCAGAATCCGGGACTAGCTGACAATGAGCAGTTCTTC
CASSQNPGLADNEQFF
>-|TRBJ1-3|-|TRBV10-2|16
TGCGCCAGCAGAGGTAGACCTGAACCGGGTGGAAACACCATATATTTT
CASRGRPEPGGNTIYF
>-|TRBJ2-7|-|TRBV11-2|15
TGTGCCAGCAGCTCGATAGGACTGCAGGCCTACGAGCAGTACTTC
CASSSIGLQAYEQYF
>-|TRBJ1-6|-|TRBV4-2|18
TGTGCCAGCAGCCAAGACGTGAGGTTGGGGGGGCTGGGGTCACCCCTCCACTTT
CASSQDVRLGGLGSPLHF
>-|TRBJ1-6|few|TRBV5-4|14
TGTGCCAGCAGCTTGGACAGAACAAATTCACCCCTCCACTTT
CASSLDRTNSPLHF
>TRBD2|TRBJ2-3|-|TRBV24-1|16
TGTGCCACCAGTGAGGGACTAGCGGGGCACACAGATACGCAGTATTTT
CATSEGLAGHTDTQYF
>TRBD2|TRBJ2-3|-|TRBV19|14
TGTGCCAGTGGGGGACTAGCGGGAGGTTCTCAACAGTATTTT
CASGGLAGGSQQYF
>-|TRBJ2-3|-|TRBV11-2|13
TGTGCCAGCAGCTTCGGGGTCACAGATACGCAGTATTTT
CASSFGVTDTQYF
>-|TRBJ1-1|-|TRBV2|13
TGTGCCAGCAGGCGGGGGCAGAACACTGAAGCTTTCTTT
CASRRGQNTEAFF
>TRBD1|TRBJ2-5|-|TRBV6-2/TRBV6-3|13
TGTGCCAGCAGTTCCGGGACAGGGAGGTCCCAGTACTTC
CASSSGTGRSQYF
>-|TRBJ2-1|-|TRBV9|17
TGTGCCAGCAGCGTAGGCGGTCCGGGGAGGCCATACAATGAGCAGTTCTTC
CASSVGGPGRPYNEQFF
>-|TRBJ1-2|many|TRBV27|14
TGTGCCAGCAGTCCGACGGTGACCGGGAGTGGCTACACCTTC
CASSPTVTGSGYTF
>TRBD2|TRBJ2-3|-|TRBV7-3|15
TGTGCCAGCAGCCTACTAGCGGGAAGCACAGATACGCAGTATTTT
CASSLLAGSTDTQYF
>-|TRBJ1-4|-|TRBV7-8|14
TGTGCCAGCAGCTTAGCGGGGACTGGTGAAAAACTGTTTTTT
CASSLAGTGEKLFF
>-|TRBJ2-3|-|TRBV10-3|15
TGTGCCATCAGTGAGTCGACACAGGGATCAGATACGCAGTATTTT
CAISESTQGSDTQYF
>-|TRBJ1-1|-|TRBV23-1|18
TGCGCCAGCAGTCGTGGCCCCCTGGGACAAATCATGAACACTGAAGCTTTCTTT
CASSRGPLGQIMNTEAFF
>TRBD1|TRBJ2-5|-|TRBV3-1/TRBV3-2|15
TGTGCCAGCAGCCCCCGGACAGGGCCAGTGGAGACCCAGTACTTC
CASSPRTGPVETQYF
>TRBD1|TRBJ2-3|-|TRBV5-4|15
TGTGCCAGCAGCATTCCCGGGACAGGGGCAGATACGCAGTATTTT
CASSIPGTGADTQYF
>TRBD2|TRBJ2-3|few|TRBV7-9|15
TGTGCCAGCACCCTCGGGGGGAGTAGCACAGATACGCAGTATTTT
CASTLGGSSTDTQYF
>-|TRBJ2-3|-|TRBV15|14
TGTGCCACCAGCAGAGGGGCAGACACAGATACGCAGTATTTT
CATSRGADTDTQYF